Following are 19 T cell receptor beta chains from one sample sequenced in a study of blood T cells in healthy people across ages. Next came a second PCR, run for roughly 6 to 11 cycles, which used a sample-barcoded 5' primer along with a J-beta primer mix. In TCRdb, the 5' RACE reads were re-called with MiXCR into one record per CDR3 protein. In the table there are over 1,300,000 distinct CDR3 sequences, almost 60% of which are singletons. The material sequenced was blood. The source is a man aged 18 to 29 in good health.

The chain employs TRBV29-1 and TRBJ2-5; possibly TRBD2 for D (6 bases). The CDR3 loop spans 14 amino acids. The V gene lost 6 bases and the J gene lost 6 bases, with 20 bases spanning the gap. Germline CDR1 is SQVTM and CDR2 is ANQGSEA. The DNA for the CDR3 is TGCAGCGTCGAAACGGGGCGGGGTGGAAAGACCCAGTACTTC. Translation: CSVETGRGGKTQYF.

This chain links TRBV29-1 with TRBJ2-3; 12 positions agree with TRBD2. J gave up 2 bases and V 7 bases, and 10 bases lay outside the gene matches. This CDR3 is 16 amino acids long. The V gene's germline CDR1 is SQVTM and CDR2 ANQGSEA. Here the CDR3 reads CSARGGLAGLTDTQYF. The CDR3 DNA sequence: TGCAGCGCTAGAGGAGGACTAGCGGGACTCACAGATACGCAGTATTTT.

This clonotype was counted between two and nine times. The chain joins TRBV2 to TRBJ2-1; D is unresolved. The germline gives CDR1 SNHLY, CDR2 FYNNEI. V lost 7 bases and J 8 bases, leaving 9 bases between the germline ends. This CDR3 has 11 residues. CDR3 in amino acids: CASTAQDEQFF. The DNA of the CDR3 is TGTGCCAGCACAGCCCAGGATGAGCAGTTCTTC.

This clonotype has a handful of counts. CDR3 residues: CASSPTTPSYEQYF. As DNA, the CDR3 is TGTGCCAGCAGCCCGACGACTCCCTCCTACGAGCAGTACTTC. The rearrangement links TRBV7-8 to TRBJ2-7; no definite D call. V shed 5 bases and J shed 0 bases, with 11 bases lying between them. Germline CDR1 is SGHVS and CDR2 is FQNEAQ. CDR3 length: 14 amino acids.

V gene TRBV7-2 combines with J gene TRBJ2-7; D may correspond to TRBD1 or TRBD2 (5 bases each). Judging by the DNA end, TRBJ2-5 fits better; the J call may be wrong. The CDR3 contains 15 residues. CDR1 SGHTA and CDR2 FQGNSA come from the germline V gene. Here the CDR3 reads CTSSLGANFRETQYF. CDR3 DNA: TGTACCAGCAGCCTCGGGGCAAATTTCAGGGAGACCCAGTACTTC.

This clonotype has more than one count but fewer than ten. J is TRBJ1-2 and V is TRBV5-1; D is unclear. Trimming stripped 0 bases from V and 5 bases from J, with 8 bases between. The CDR3 is 13 residues long. Germline loops: CDR1 SGHRS, CDR2 YFSETQ. The CDR3 DNA reads as TGCGCCAGCAGCTTGGACGGTTTATATGGCTACACCTTC. Its protein is CASSLDGLYGYTF.

This sequence joins TRBV7-2 and TRBJ1-2; D remains ambiguous. The germline CDR1 and CDR2 sequences are SGHTA and FQGNSA. The CDR3 length is 14 residues. Between the trimmed V and J ends, which lost 4 bases and 4 bases, there was a span of 13 bases. CDR3 DNA sequence: TGTGCCAGCAGCTCTATTTCAGGACCCTATGGCTACACCTTC. This sequence encodes CASSSISGPYGYTF.

This clonotype was detected a few times. The J gene is TRBJ1-2, the V gene TRBV6-1; D not certain. CDR3 length: 10 residues. Germline-derived CDR1 and CDR2 are MNHNS and SASEGT. V lost 4 bases and J lost 10, with 7 bases in between. CDR3 nucleotides: TGTGCCAGCAGTGCTTTGGACTACACCTTC. It encodes CASSALDYTF.

This clonotype has a handful of counts. The rearrangement joins TRBV7-2 to TRBJ2-1; 8 bases fit TRBD2. The junction had 4 bases not matched to a gene; V was cut back by 1 base and J by 2 bases. Germline lookup yields CDR1 SGHTA and CDR2 FQGNSA. This CDR3 is built from 16 residues. The CDR3 DNA follows: TGTGCCAGCAGCTTAGGGCCGGGACTAGCCTACAATGAGCAGTTCTTC. Its translation: CASSLGPGLAYNEQFF. Supplemented by reference TRBV7-2 and TRBJ2-1, the full variable domain reads GAGVSQSPSNKVTEKGKDVELRCDPISGHTALYWYRQSLGQGLEFLIYFQGNSAPDKSGLPSDRFSAERTGGSVSTLTIQRTQQEDSAVYLCASSLGPGLAYNEQFFGPGTRLTVL.

V is TRBV4-2 and J is TRBJ2-5; 8 nucleotides line up with TRBD2. CDR3 size: 16 residues. Germline trimming cut 0 bases from V and 5 bases from J; bases unmatched to any gene: 8. CDR1 and CDR2 (germline): LGHNA, YNFKEQ. The CDR3 reads CASSQDGTSGGETQYF. Written as DNA, the CDR3 is TGTGCCAGCAGCCAAGACGGGACTAGTGGCGGGGAGACCCAGTACTTC.

A word on this clonotype: One end of the junction fails to match germline, which may point to a read error. The V gene is TRBV20-1, the J gene TRBJ2-7; 9 bases align to TRBD2. The V gene's germline CDR1 is DFQATT and CDR2 SNEGSKA (reference sequence). The CDR3 has 15 residues. CDR3 protein: CSAGLAGLATYGQYF. CDR3 DNA: TGCAGTGCTGGTCTAGCCGGACTAGCGACCTACGGGCAGTACTTC.

This clonotype was detected a few times. V gene TRBV5-1 combines with J gene TRBJ2-7; D gene ambiguous. The V end was cut by 0 bases, the J end by 3 bases, with 10 bases between. This CDR3 has 14 amino acids. Looked up from germline, CDR1 is SGHRS and CDR2 is YFSETQ. The CDR3 loop reads CASSLDFLNYEQYF. CDR3 DNA: TGCGCCAGCAGCTTGGACTTTCTTAACTACGAGCAGTACTTC.

This clonotype came up a few times. The chain couples TRBV20-1 to TRBJ2-7; 9 bases align to TRBD1. The CDR3 runs to 15 residues. Germline-derived CDR1 and CDR2 are DFQATT and SNEGSKA (reference sequence). J gave up 2 bases and V 5 bases, and 10 bases lay outside the gene matches. CDR3 protein: CSARWVGDRAYEQYF. The DNA of the CDR3 is TGCAGTGCTCGTTGGGTTGGGGACAGGGCCTACGAGCAGTACTTC.

The chain uses TRBV25-1 and TRBJ1-2; D perhaps matches TRBD1 (5 bases). The CDR3 covers 15 residues. With 3 bases removed from V and 2 bases from J, the gap between germline ends came to 13 bases. Germline CDR1 reads MGHDK; CDR2 reads SYGVNS. CDR3 DNA: TGTGCCAGCAGTGAGCGGGGCAGGACAAACTATGGCTACACCTTC. Its protein is CASSERGRTNYGYTF.

The V gene is TRBV20-1, the J gene TRBJ2-5, with 8 bases identical to TRBD2. This CDR3 comprises 15 residues. Germline-derived CDR1 and CDR2 are DFQATT and SNEGSKA (reference sequence). The junction had 13 bases not matched to a gene; V was cut back by 5 bases and J by 5 bases. DNA for the CDR3: TGCAGTGCTCCAGGAAGGGACGCTAGCGGGGAGACCCAGTACTTC. Protein sequence: CSAPGRDASGETQYF.

This clonotype came up a few times. The rearrangement joins TRBV7-2 to TRBJ2-7; 8 positions agree with TRBD1. Germline CDR1 SGHTA, CDR2 FQGNSA. J lost 2 bases, V lost 3 bases, and 12 bases had no gene match. This CDR3 spans 17 amino acids. The CDR3 region is CASSFPRDGTGPYEQYF. CDR3 nucleotide sequence: TGTGCCAGCAGCTTCCCGCGCGACGGGACAGGACCCTACGAGCAGTACTTC.

The chain employs TRBV6-6 and TRBJ2-7; D is possibly TRBD1 (5 bases). Germline CDR1 MNHNY, CDR2 SVGAGI (reference sequence). The CDR3 covers 15 residues. Trimming removed 0 bases from V and 4 bases from J, with 13 bases in between. This CDR3 is CASSYSTSAGYEQYF. The CDR3 DNA follows: TGTGCCAGCAGTTACTCGACTTCTGCAGGGTACGAGCAGTACTTC.

The rearrangement joins TRBV21-1 to TRBJ1-1. TRBV21-1 constitutes a pseudogene. The CDR3 is made up of 14 amino acids. The chain's CDR3 is CASSKQTQVTEAFF. CDR3 sequence (DNA): TGTGCCAGCAGCAAACAGACCCAGGTCACTGAAGCTTTCTTT.

This chain uses TRBV6-6 with TRBJ2-3; D remains unclear. The CDR3 is 14 residues long. V dropped 5 bases and J dropped 0 bases, with 9 bases sitting between them. The V gene's germline CDR1 is MNHNY and CDR2 SVGAGI (reference sequence). The CDR3 here is CASSDQQSTDTQYF. DNA of the CDR3: TGTGCCAGCAGTGACCAACAAAGCACAGATACGCAGTATTTT.